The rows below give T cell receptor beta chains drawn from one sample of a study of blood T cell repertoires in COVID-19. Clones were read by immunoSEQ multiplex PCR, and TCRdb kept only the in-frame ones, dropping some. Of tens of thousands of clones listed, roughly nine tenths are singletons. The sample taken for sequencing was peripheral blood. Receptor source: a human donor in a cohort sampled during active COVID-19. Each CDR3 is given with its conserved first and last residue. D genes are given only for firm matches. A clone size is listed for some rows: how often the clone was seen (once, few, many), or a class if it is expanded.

DNA: TGTGCCAGCAGGGGACAGGGGAGAGGAGAGCAGTACTTC
CDR3: CASRGQGRGEQYF
V: TRBV6-4
J: TRBJ2-7
D: TRBD1
size: -

DNA: TGTGCCAGCAGTCCTTACCCGGGACAGGACCAAGAGACCCAGTACTTC
CDR3: CASSPYPGQDQETQYF
V: TRBV7-9
J: TRBJ2-5
D: TRBD1
size: -

DNA: TGTGCCAGCAGCTTAGATACCGCGCGGTCCGGAAACACCATATATTTT
CDR3: CASSLDTARSGNTIYF
V: TRBV7-8
J: TRBJ1-3
D: -
size: -

DNA: TGTGCCAGCAGCTTATACACTAGCGGGGACGAGCAGTACTTC
CDR3: CASSLYTSGDEQYF
V: TRBV7-2
J: TRBJ2-7
D: TRBD2
size: -

DNA: TGTGCCAGTAGTATCGGGGGCTCTGGGGCCAACGTCCTGACTTTC
CDR3: CASSIGGSGANVLTF
V: TRBV19
J: TRBJ2-6
D: -
size: -

DNA: TGTGCCAGCAGTAGAAGGACTAGCGGGGTTACTAGCACAGATACGCAGTATTTT
CDR3: CASSRRTSGVTSTDTQYF
V: TRBV27
J: TRBJ2-3
D: TRBD2
size: -

DNA: TGCGCCAGCAGCCAAGCTACAGGGTTTCAAAACACCATATATTTT
CDR3: CASSQATGFQNTIYF
V: TRBV4-1
J: TRBJ1-3
D: -
size: -

DNA: TGCGCCAGCAGCTTGGTGGGACAGGGGATGGGGATGAACACTGAAGCTTTCTTT
CDR3: CASSLVGQGMGMNTEAFF
V: TRBV5-1
J: TRBJ1-1
D: TRBD1
size: -

DNA: TGTGCCAGCAGCATTGGGGGCTTGAGGTCCTACGAGCAGTACTTC
CDR3: CASSIGGLRSYEQYF
V: TRBV5-4
J: TRBJ2-7
D: -
size: -

DNA: TGTGCCAGCAGTGAGGACAGGGGCATGAACACTGAAGCTTTCTTT
CDR3: CASSEDRGMNTEAFF
V: TRBV2
J: TRBJ1-1
D: TRBD1
size: -

DNA: TGTGCCAGCAGCTTGGACGGGAGAGATACGCAGTATTTT
CDR3: CASSLDGRDTQYF
V: TRBV13
J: TRBJ2-3
D: -
size: -

DNA: TGTGCCAGCAGTTTTCAGGGGGAGAGGACTGAAGCTTTCTTT
CDR3: CASSFQGERTEAFF
V: TRBV2
J: TRBJ1-1
D: TRBD1
size: -

DNA: TGTGCCAGAGACAGGGGGCCTGAAGCTTTCTTT
CDR3: CARDRGPEAFF
V: TRBV2
J: TRBJ1-1
D: TRBD1
size: -

DNA: TGCGCCAGCAGCCTACGACAGGGGGCCGGGGAGCTGTTTTTT
CDR3: CASSLRQGAGELFF
V: TRBV5-1
J: TRBJ2-2
D: TRBD1
size: few

DNA: TGTGCCAGTGCACGTGGACAGGGAAGCACAGATACGCAGTATTTT
CDR3: CASARGQGSTDTQYF
V: TRBV19
J: TRBJ2-3
D: TRBD1
size: -

DNA: TGTGCCAGCAGCCTCGCCCCGGGACAGGGGGCCCCCCTCCACTTT
CDR3: CASSLAPGQGAPLHF
V: TRBV7-9
J: TRBJ1-6
D: TRBD1
size: once

DNA: TGTGCCAGCAGTCCCGGAGGCTATGGCTACACCTTC
CDR3: CASSPGGYGYTF
V: TRBV27
J: TRBJ1-2
D: -
size: -

DNA: TGTGCCACCAGTGGTAGCAGGGGGTCCTACAATGAGCAGTTCTTC
CDR3: CATSGSRGSYNEQFF
V: TRBV24-1
J: TRBJ2-1
D: TRBD1
size: -

DNA: TGTGCCAGTAGTATATCGGGGGGTCATCAGCCCCAGCATTTT
CDR3: CASSISGGHQPQHF
V: TRBV19
J: TRBJ1-5
D: -
size: -

DNA: TGTGCCAGCAGCTTGAACAGGTACAATGAGCAGTTCTTC
CDR3: CASSLNRYNEQFF
V: TRBV7-3
J: TRBJ2-1
D: -
size: -

DNA: TGTGCCAGCAGCCGAGGAGGCCCAGGCACAGATACGCAGTATTTT
CDR3: CASSRGGPGTDTQYF
V: TRBV4-2
J: TRBJ2-3
D: -
size: few

DNA: TGTGCCAGCAGCCTCGCCTGGACAGGGAAAGAATACGAGCAGTACTTC
CDR3: CASSLAWTGKEYEQYF
V: TRBV7-9
J: TRBJ2-7
D: TRBD1
size: once

DNA: TGTGCCAGCAGCTTGACGGGACAGGGGCCGAGATCACCCCTCCACTTT
CDR3: CASSLTGQGPRSPLHF
V: TRBV5-6
J: TRBJ1-6
D: TRBD1
size: -

DNA: TGCGCCAGCAGCTTGACAGGGGGCTACGAGCAGTACTTC
CDR3: CASSLTGGYEQYF
V: TRBV5-1
J: TRBJ2-7
D: TRBD1
size: -

DNA: TGCGCCAGCAGCGCCACTAGCGGGAGCGACAATGAGCAGTTCTTC
CDR3: CASSATSGSDNEQFF
V: TRBV5-1
J: TRBJ2-1
D: TRBD2
size: -

DNA: TGTGCCAGCAGTGAAGCGGGACAGAAGACCTACGAGCAGTACTTC
CDR3: CASSEAGQKTYEQYF
V: TRBV6-1
J: TRBJ2-7
D: TRBD1
size: -

DNA: TGCGCCAGCAGCTTGGCGCGGACAGACACCGGGGAGCTGTTTTTT
CDR3: CASSLARTDTGELFF
V: TRBV5-1
J: TRBJ2-2
D: -
size: -

DNA: TGTGCCAGCAGCGTTGACAGGGGGTCTGGAAACACCATATATTTT
CDR3: CASSVDRGSGNTIYF
V: TRBV7-9
J: TRBJ1-3
D: TRBD1
size: -

DNA: TGTGCCAGCAGCTTACTGCGAGAGACCCAGTACTTC
CDR3: CASSLLRETQYF
V: TRBV13
J: TRBJ2-5
D: -
size: -

DNA: TGTGCCAGCAGTTCTCCCGTCCCGGGACAGCTTCGAGATACGCAGTATTTT
CDR3: CASSSPVPGQLRDTQYF
V: TRBV5-4
J: TRBJ2-3
D: TRBD1
size: -

DNA: TGTGCCAGCCGGAGTGGGACAGGCAATCAGCCCCAGCATTTT
CDR3: CASRSGTGNQPQHF
V: TRBV2
J: TRBJ1-5
D: TRBD1
size: -

DNA: TGCGCCAGCAGTCGGACCGGACAGGGGGACTATGGCTACACCTTC
CDR3: CASSRTGQGDYGYTF
V: TRBV5-1
J: TRBJ1-2
D: TRBD1
size: -

DNA: TGTGCCAGCAGTTACTCGTGGCAAACCGGGGAGCTGTTTTTT
CDR3: CASSYSWQTGELFF
V: TRBV6-5
J: TRBJ2-2
D: -
size: -